Sequencing of this TCR beta chain was carried out in a study of T cells in Graves' hyperthyroidism and ophthalmopathy. The study, taken as a whole, reports: The majority of expanded thyroid clonotypes above 0.001 also appeared in blood. Model output signaled ophthalmopathy a median approximately 6.2 months ahead of onset.

The germline V gene encodes CDR1 MDHEN and CDR2 SYDVKM. The CDR3 length is 16 residues. The V gene end was trimmed by 6 bases and the J gene end by 0 bases; junction bases not matched to a gene: 7. Comments on this clonotype: Its antigen is as yet unknown.

Amplification of TCR beta CDR3 regions was performed using RNA transcripts as template. HTBI primers drove first-round RT-PCR of the TCR CDR3. TCRdb itself ran the multiplex PCR reads through MiXCR, one entry per CDR3 protein. The sample has roughly 280,000 distinct CDR3 sequences, about 17% seen once. V usage is TRBV28 and J usage is TRBJ1-5; 8 nucleotides agree with TRBD1. Specimen: blood. The clonotype comes from a woman aged 55-69 years with Graves' ophthalmopathy. CDR3: CASSHGTGYSNQPQHF. The CDR3 nucleotides are TGTGCCAGCAGCCACGGGACAGGATATAGCAATCAGCCCCAGCATTTT.